This T cell receptor beta chain came from a study of spatial heterogeneity in lung cancer. The time point: blood at routine non-recurrence follow-up after resection. This CDR3 is built from 14 residues. Germline V CDR1 and CDR2: DFQATT, SNEGSKA (reference sequence). V dropped 6 bases and J dropped 0; count of bases not matched to a gene: 4. MiXCR, applied by TCRdb to the 5' RACE reads, yields one record per CDR3 protein. The sample contains approximately 17,000 distinct CDR3 sequences, approximately 19% of which appear only once. The source is a male donor with early-stage non-small cell lung cancer. This specimen was PBMCs, taken at follow-up. V usage is TRBV20-1 and J usage is TRBJ2-4, with TRBD2 identical over 8 bases. CDR3 sequence (DNA): TGCAGTGCCGCTGCGGGGGGAGCCAAAAACATTCAGTACTTC. This sequence encodes CSAAAGGAKNIQYF.